Here is one T cell receptor (beta chain) with its context. This clone has more than one count but fewer than ten. The antigen this receptor binds is unknown. Base qualities were left out, and no much larger clone turns up one base away. Genomic DNA was extracted from sorted cells for sequencing of the TCRbeta CDR3 region. The immunoSEQ Assay was used to sequence the TCRbeta CDR3 regions. In its TCRdb copy, this immuneACCESS table keeps in-frame sequences only and misses some clones. Where compared with another copy, unresolved V genes explain less than half of these, and the others have no known cause. The sample table contains fewer than 80,000 clones; only one count was recorded for 65% to 90% of them. The top ten hold roughly 0.75% of the sample. The trial excluded patients who had a history of autoimmune disease or who were on systemic immunosuppression. In every dose cohort, peripheral blood was drawn for TCR sequencing at baseline, cycle 4 day 1, and cycle 7 day 1. The samples were taken from a phase I, first-in-human, multicenter, open-label dose-escalation trial of ivuxolimab. Adults with locally advanced or metastatic melanoma, renal cell, hepatocellular, or head and neck squamous cell carcinoma were enrolled in the trial. Before TCR sequencing, CD4+ and CD8+ T cells were separately sorted from peripheral blood.

This sample is part of a study of OX40 agonist ivuxolimab in advanced cancers. Background for the entire study: Ivuxolimab was an agonistic, fully human IgG2 monoclonal antibody directed against OX40 (CD134), a costimulatory receptor. Partial responses occurred in three dose-escalation patients, of whom one had hepatocellular carcinoma and two had cutaneous melanoma. Of the roughly 51 dose-escalation patients, hepatocellular carcinoma was present in 19, melanoma in around 15, renal cell carcinoma in 9 and head and neck cancer in 9. The paper reports the monotherapy dose-escalation portion (N ≈ 50 patients) of the phase I ivuxolimab trial. Intravenous ivuxolimab was administered to patients every 2 weeks at six dose levels: 0.01, 0.1, 0.3, 1.5, 3 and 10 mg/kg. The purpose of peripheral TCRbeta sequencing was to test whether ivuxolimab changed TCR sequence diversity and led to clonal T-cell expansion. In the dose-escalation cohort, roughly 80% of patients were male, and the mean age was approximately 55 years, with a range of roughly 20 to 80. Patients were allowed to have had prior anti-PD-1, anti-PD-L1 or anti-CTLA-4 therapy, and 30% to 50% of the dose-escalation patients had previously received checkpoint inhibitors.

Summary of the overall study and its limitations: The antigen specificity of the peripheral T cells that underwent clonal expansion was not determined. After ivuxolimab, expanded clones were on average more numerous among CD8+ T cells than among CD4+ T cells. Partial responders in the 0.1-3.0 mg/kg groups had among the lowest normalized peripheral clonal expansion, especially among CD8+ T cells. At doses from 0.1 to 3.0 mg/kg, clonal expansion was seen in both CD4+ and CD8+ blood T cells between baseline and week 6. Low levels of normalized T-cell clonal expansion were also shown by some nonresponding patients.

Per the germline V gene, SGHAT is the CDR1 and FQNNGV is the CDR2. Taken from cysteine to phenylalanine, the CDR3 has 13 residues. Only the CDR3 DNA stays, 39 bases, in frame from base 1. The germline ends are 4 bases apart after V is trimmed by 1 base and J by 1 base. The clonotype comes from an adult with an advanced solid tumor such as melanoma, head and neck, liver or kidney cancer. Source: CD4+ or CD8+ T cells sorted from blood, taken in a trial of the OX40 agonist ivuxolimab. The V and J genes are TRBV11-2 and TRBJ1-1, with the D gene not confidently named. The DNA sequence is as follows: TGTGCCAGCAGCTTAGGGGAGAACACTGAAGCTTTCTTT. Its protein is CASSLGENTEAFF.